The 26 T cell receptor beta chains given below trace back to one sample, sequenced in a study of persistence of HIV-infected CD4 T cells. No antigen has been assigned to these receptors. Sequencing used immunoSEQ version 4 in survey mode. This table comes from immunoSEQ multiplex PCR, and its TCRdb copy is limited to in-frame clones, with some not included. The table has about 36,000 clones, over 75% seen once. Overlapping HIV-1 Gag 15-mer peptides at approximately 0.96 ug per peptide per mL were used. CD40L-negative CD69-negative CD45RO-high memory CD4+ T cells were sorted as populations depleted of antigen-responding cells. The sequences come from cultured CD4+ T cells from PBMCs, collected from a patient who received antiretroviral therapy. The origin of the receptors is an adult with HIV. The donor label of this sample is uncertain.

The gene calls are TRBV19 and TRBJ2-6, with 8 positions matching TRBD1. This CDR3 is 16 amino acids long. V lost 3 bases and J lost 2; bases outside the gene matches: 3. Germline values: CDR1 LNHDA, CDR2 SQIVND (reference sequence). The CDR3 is CASSMRTGTGANVLTF. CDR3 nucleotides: TGTGCCAGTAGTATGAGGACAGGGACTGGGGCCAACGTCCTGACTTTC. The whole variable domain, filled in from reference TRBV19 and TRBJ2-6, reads DGGITQSPKYLFRKEGQNVTLSCEQNLNHDAMYWYRQDPGQGLRLIYYSQIVNDFQKGDIAEGYSVSREKKESFPLTVTSAQKNPTAFYLCASSMRTGTGANVLTFGAGSRLTVL.

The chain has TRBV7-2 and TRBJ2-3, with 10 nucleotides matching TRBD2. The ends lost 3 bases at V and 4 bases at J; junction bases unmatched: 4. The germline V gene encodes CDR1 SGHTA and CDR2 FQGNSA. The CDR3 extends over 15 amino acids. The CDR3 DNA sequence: TGTGCCAGCAGCTTCAGCGGGGGGGTTCCAGATACGCAGTATTTT. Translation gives CASSFSGGVPDTQYF.

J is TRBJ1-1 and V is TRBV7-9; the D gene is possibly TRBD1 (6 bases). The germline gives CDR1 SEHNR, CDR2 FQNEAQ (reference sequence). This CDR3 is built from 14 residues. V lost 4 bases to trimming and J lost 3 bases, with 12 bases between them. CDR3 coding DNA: TGTGCCAGCAGCTCCAGGGGTCAATACACTGAAGCTTTCTTT. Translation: CASSSRGQYTEAFF.

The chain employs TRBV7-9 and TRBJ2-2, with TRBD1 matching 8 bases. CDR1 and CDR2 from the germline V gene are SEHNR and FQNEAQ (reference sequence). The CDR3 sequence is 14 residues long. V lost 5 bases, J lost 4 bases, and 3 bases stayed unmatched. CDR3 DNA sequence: TGTGCCAGCAGCCGGACAGGGTCCACCGGGGAGCTGTTTTTT. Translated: CASSRTGSTGELFF.

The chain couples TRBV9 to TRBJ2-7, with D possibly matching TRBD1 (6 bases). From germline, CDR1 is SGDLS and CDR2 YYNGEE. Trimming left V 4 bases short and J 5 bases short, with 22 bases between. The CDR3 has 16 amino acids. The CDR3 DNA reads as TGTGCCAGCAGCTCCCAGGCCCAGGGACAAAGGCACGAGCAGTACTTC. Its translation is CASSSQAQGQRHEQYF.

The CDR3 DNA follows: TGTGCCAGCAGCAGCCAGGGCAGGAATTCACCCCTCCACTTT. This gives the protein CASSSQGRNSPLHF. The V gene is TRBV11-1, the J gene TRBJ1-6; the D gene is possibly TRBD1 (5 bases). V was cut by 5 bases and J by 7 bases, with 12 bases left in between. The CDR3 runs 14 residues. In germline, CDR1 is SGHAT, CDR2 FQDESV (reference sequence).

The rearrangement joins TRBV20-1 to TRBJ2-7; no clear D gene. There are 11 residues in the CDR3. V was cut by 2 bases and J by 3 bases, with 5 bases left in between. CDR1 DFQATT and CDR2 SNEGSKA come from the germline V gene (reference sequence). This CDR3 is CSARPRYEQYF. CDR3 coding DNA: TGCAGTGCTAGACCCCGCTACGAGCAGTACTTC.

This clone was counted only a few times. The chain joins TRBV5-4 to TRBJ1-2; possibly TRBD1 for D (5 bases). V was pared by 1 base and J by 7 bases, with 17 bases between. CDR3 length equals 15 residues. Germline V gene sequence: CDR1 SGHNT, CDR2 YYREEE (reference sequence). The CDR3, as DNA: TGTGCCAGCAGCTTGATCGGGACCGGGATAGGTGGCTACACCTTC. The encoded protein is CASSLIGTGIGGYTF.

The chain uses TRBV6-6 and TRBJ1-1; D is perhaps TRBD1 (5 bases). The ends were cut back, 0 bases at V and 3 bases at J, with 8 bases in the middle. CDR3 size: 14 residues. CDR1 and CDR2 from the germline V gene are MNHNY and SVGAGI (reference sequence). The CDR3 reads CASSYSGPYTEAFF. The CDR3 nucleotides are TGTGCCAGCAGTTACTCGGGGCCCTACACTGAAGCTTTCTTT.

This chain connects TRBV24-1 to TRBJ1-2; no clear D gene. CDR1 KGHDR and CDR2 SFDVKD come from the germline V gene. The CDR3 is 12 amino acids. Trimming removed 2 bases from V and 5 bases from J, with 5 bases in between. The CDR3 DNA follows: TGTGCCACCAGTGATTATGGTTATGGCTACACCTTC. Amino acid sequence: CATSDYGYGYTF.

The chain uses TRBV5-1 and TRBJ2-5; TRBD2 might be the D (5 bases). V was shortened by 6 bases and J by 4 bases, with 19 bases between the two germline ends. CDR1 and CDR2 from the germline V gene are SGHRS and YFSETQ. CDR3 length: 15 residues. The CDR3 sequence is CASTPPGYSGETQYF. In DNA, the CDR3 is TGCGCCAGCACTCCCCCGGGATACAGTGGAGAGACCCAGTACTTC.

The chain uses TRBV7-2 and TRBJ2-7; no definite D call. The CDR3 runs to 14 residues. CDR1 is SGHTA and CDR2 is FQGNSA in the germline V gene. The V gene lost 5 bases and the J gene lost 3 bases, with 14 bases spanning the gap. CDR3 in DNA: TGTGCCAGCAGCCTGGGGTCTGGATTCTACGAGCAGTACTTC. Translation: CASSLGSGFYEQYF.

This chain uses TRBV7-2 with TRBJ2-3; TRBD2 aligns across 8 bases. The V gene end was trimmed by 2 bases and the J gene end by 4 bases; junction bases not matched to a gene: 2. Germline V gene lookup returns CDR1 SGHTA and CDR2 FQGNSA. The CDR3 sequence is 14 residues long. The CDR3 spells CASSLRGGPDTQYF. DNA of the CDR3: TGTGCCAGCAGCTTACGGGGGGGCCCAGATACGCAGTATTTT. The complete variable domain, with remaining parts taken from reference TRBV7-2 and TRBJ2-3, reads GAGVSQSPSNKVTEKGKDVELRCDPISGHTALYWYRQSLGQGLEFLIYFQGNSAPDKSGLPSDRFSAERTGGSVSTLTIQRTQQEDSAVYLCASSLRGGPDTQYFGPGTRLTVL.

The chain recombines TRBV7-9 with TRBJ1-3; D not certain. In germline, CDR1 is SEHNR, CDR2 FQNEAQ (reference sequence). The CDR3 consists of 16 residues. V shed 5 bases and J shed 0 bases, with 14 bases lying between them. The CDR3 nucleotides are TGTGCCAGCAGCCGTCCTGCCGGGCCCTCTGGAAACACCATATATTTT. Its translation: CASSRPAGPSGNTIYF. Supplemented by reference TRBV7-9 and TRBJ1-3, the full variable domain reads DTGVSQNPRHKITKRGQNVTFRCDPISEHNRLYWYRQTLGQGPEFLTYFQNEAQLEKSRLLSDRFSAERPKGSFSTLEIQRTEQGDSAMYLCASSRPAGPSGNTIYFGEGSWLTVV.

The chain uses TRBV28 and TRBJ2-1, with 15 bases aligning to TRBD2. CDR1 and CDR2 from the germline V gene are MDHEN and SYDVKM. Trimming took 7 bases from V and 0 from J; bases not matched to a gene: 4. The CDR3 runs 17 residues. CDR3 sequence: CASIGTSGGSSYNEQFF. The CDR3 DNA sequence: TGTGCCAGCATTGGGACTAGCGGGGGGAGCTCCTACAATGAGCAGTTCTTC.

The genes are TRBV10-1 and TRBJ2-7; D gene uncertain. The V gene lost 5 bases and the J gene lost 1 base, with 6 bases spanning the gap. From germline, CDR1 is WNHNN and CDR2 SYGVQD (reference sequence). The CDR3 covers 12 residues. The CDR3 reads CASSTDSYEQYF. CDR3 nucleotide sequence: TGCGCCAGCAGTACAGATTCCTACGAGCAGTACTTC.

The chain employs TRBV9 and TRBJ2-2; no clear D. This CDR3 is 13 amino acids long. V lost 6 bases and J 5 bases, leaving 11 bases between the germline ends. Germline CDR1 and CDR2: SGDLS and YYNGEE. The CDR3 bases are TGTGCCAGCACCCCTGGGATAACCGGGGAGCTGTTTTTT. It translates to CASTPGITGELFF.

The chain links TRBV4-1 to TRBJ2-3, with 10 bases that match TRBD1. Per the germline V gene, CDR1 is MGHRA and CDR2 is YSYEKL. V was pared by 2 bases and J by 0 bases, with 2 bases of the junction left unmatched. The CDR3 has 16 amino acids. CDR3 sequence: CASSQRDRGSTDTQYF. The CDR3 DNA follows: TGCGCCAGCAGCCAACGGGACAGGGGAAGCACAGATACGCAGTATTTT.

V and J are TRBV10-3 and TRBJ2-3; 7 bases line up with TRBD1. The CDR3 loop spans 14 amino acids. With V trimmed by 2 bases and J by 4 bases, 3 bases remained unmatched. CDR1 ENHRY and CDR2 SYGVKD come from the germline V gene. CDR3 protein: CAISEGQASDTQYF. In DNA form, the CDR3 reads TGTGCCATCAGTGAGGGACAGGCATCAGATACGCAGTATTTT.

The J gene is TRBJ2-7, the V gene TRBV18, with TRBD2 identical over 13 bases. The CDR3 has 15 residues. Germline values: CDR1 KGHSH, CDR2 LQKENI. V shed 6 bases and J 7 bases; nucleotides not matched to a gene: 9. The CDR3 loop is CASSVTSGGAGEQYF. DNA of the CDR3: TGTGCCAGCTCGGTCACTAGCGGGGGGGCCGGTGAGCAGTACTTC.

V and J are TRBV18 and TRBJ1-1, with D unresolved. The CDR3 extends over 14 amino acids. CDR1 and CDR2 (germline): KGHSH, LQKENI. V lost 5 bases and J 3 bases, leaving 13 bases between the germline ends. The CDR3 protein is CASSNKAGDTEAFF. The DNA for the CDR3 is TGTGCCAGCTCAAATAAAGCTGGGGACACTGAAGCTTTCTTT.

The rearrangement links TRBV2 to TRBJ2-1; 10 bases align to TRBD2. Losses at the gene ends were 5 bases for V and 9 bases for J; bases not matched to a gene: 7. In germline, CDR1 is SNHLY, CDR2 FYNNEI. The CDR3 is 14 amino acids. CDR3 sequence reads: CASSKTSGVGEQFF. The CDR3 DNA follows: TGTGCCAGCAGTAAAACTAGCGGGGTAGGTGAGCAGTTCTTC.

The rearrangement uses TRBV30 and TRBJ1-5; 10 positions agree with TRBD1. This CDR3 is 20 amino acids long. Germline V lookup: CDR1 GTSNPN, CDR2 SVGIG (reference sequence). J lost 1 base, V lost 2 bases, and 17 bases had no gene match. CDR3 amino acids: CAWSPLAGTGAIGSNQPQHF. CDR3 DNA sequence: TGTGCCTGGAGTCCCTTGGCCGGGACAGGGGCTATAGGGAGCAATCAGCCCCAGCATTTT. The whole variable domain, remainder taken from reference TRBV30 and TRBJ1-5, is SQTIHQWPATLVQPVGSPLSLECTVEGTSNPNLYWYRQAAGRGLQLLFYSVGIGQISSEVPQNLSASRPQDRQFILSSKKLLLSDSGFYLCAWSPLAGTGAIGSNQPQHFGDGTRLSIL.

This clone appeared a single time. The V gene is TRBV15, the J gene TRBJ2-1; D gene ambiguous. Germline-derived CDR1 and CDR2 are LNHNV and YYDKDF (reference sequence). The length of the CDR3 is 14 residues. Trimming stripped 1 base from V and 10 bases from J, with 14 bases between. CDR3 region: CATSRAGPSLEQFF. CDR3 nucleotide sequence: TGTGCCACCAGCAGAGCTGGCCCCTCATTAGAGCAGTTCTTC.

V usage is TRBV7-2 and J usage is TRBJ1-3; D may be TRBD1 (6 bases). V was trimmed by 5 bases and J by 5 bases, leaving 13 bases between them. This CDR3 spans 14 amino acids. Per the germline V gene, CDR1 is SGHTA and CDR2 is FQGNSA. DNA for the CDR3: TGTGCCAGCAGCCCCAAGCAGGGGCGAAACACCATATATTTT. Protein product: CASSPKQGRNTIYF. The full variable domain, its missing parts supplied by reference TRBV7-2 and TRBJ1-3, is GAGVSQSPSNKVTEKGKDVELRCDPISGHTALYWYRQSLGQGLEFLIYFQGNSAPDKSGLPSDRFSAERTGGSVSTLTIQRTQQEDSAVYLCASSPKQGRNTIYFGEGSWLTVV.

The CDR3 DNA follows: TGTGCCAGCAGCGTAGCCCCCATGGGACAGGGGGCCGGGGAGCTGTTTTTT. Translated, it gives CASSVAPMGQGAGELFF. The chain uses TRBV9 and TRBJ2-2; TRBD1 matches 11 bases. Unmatched junction bases numbered 7, after V lost 0 bases and J lost 6 bases. The CDR3 length is 17 residues. Germline CDR1 is SGDLS and CDR2 is YYNGEE.